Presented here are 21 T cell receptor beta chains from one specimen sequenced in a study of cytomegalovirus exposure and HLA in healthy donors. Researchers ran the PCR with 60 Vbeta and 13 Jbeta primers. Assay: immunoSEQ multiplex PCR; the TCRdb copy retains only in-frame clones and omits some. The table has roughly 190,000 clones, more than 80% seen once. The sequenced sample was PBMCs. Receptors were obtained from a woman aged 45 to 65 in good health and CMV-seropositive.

CDR3 region: CASSISGTENTEAFF. CDR3 nucleotides: TGTGCCAGCAGTATCTCCGGGACAGAGAACACTGAAGCTTTCTTT. The V call is TRBV6-6, the J call TRBJ1-1, with 7 bases identical to TRBD1. Germline V gives CDR1 MNHNY, CDR2 SVGAGI (reference sequence). After removal of 5 bases from V and 1 base from J, the junction contained 7 bases not matched to a gene. The CDR3 contains 15 residues.

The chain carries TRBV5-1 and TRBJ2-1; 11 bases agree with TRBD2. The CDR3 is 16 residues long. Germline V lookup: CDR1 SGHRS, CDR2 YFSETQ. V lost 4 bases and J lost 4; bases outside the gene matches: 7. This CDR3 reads CASSPPTSGEYNEQFF. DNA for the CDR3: TGCGCCAGCAGCCCTCCGACTAGCGGGGAATACAATGAGCAGTTCTTC.

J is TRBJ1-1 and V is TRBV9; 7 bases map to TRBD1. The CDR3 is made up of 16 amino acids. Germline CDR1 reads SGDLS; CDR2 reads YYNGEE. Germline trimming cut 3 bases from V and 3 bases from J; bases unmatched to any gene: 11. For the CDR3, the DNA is TGTGCCAGCAGCGCTGACCGGGACAGTGGAGACACTGAAGCTTTCTTT. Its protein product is CASSADRDSGDTEAFF. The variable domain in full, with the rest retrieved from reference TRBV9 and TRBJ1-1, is DSGVTQTPKHLITATGQRVTLRCSPRSGDLSVYWYQQSLDQGLQFLIQYYNGEERAKGNILERFSAQQFPDLHSELNLSSLELGDSALYFCASSADRDSGDTEAFFGQGTRLTVV.

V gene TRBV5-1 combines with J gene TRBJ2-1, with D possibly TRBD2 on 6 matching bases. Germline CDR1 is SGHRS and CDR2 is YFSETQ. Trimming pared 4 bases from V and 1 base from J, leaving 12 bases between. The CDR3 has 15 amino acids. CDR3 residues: CASSPSRGSYNEQFF. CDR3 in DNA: TGCGCCAGCAGCCCCTCACGGGGGTCCTACAATGAGCAGTTCTTC. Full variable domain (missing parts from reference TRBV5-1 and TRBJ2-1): KAGVTQTPRYLIKTRGQQVTLSCSPISGHRSVSWYQQTPGQGLQFLFEYFSETQRNKGNFPGRFSGRQFSNSRSEMNVSTLELGDSALYLCASSPSRGSYNEQFFGPGTRLTVL.

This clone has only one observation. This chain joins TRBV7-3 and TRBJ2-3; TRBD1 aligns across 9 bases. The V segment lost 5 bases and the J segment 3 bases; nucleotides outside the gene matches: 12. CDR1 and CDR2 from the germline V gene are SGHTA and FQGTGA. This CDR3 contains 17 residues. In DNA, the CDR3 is TGTGCCAGCAGCCCAACCAGGGACAGGGAAAGGACAGATACGCAGTATTTT. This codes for CASSPTRDRERTDTQYF.

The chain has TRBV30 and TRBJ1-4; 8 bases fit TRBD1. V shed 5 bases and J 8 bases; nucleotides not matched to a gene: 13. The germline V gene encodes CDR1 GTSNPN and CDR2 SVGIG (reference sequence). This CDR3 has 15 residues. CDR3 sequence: CAWAIGTGGKEKLFF. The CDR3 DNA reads TGTGCCTGGGCCATAGGAACAGGGGGTAAAGAAAAACTGTTTTTT. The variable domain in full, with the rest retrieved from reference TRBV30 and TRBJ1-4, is SQTIHQWPATLVQPVGSPLSLECTVEGTSNPNLYWYRQAAGRGLQLLFYSVGIGQISSEVPQNLSASRPQDRQFILSSKKLLLSDSGFYLCAWAIGTGGKEKLFFGSGTQLSVL.

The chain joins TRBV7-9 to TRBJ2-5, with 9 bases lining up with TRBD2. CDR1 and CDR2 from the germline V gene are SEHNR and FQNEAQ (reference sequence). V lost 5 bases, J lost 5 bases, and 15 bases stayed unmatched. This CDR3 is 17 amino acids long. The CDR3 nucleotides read TGTGCCAGCAGCCCAGGGGGTTTGGCTAGCGGGACGGAGACCCAGTACTTC. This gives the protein CASSPGGLASGTETQYF.

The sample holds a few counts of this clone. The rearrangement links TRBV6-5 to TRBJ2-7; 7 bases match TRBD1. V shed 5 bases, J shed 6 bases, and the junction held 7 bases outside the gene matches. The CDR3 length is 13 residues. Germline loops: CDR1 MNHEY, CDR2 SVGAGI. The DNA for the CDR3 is TGTGCCAGCAGTCCCGCAGGGGGTCGCGAGCAGTACTTC. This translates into CASSPAGGREQYF.

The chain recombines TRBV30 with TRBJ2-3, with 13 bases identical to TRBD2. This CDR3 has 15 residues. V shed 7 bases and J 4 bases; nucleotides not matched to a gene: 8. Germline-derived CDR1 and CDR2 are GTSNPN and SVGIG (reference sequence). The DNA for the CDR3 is TGTGCCTCCTCAACTAGCGGGGGGGCTTCAGATACGCAGTATTTT. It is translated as CASSTSGGASDTQYF. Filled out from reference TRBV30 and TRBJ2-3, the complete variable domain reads SQTIHQWPATLVQPVGSPLSLECTVEGTSNPNLYWYRQAAGRGLQLLFYSVGIGQISSEVPQNLSASRPQDRQFILSSKKLLLSDSGFYLCASSTSGGASDTQYFGPGTRLTVL.

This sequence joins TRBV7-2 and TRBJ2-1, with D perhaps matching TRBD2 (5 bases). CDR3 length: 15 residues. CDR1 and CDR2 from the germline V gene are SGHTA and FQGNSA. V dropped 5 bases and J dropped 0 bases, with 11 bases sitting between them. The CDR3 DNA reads TGTGCCAGCAGCCCGGGGTCTCTCTCCTACAATGAGCAGTTCTTC. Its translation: CASSPGSLSYNEQFF. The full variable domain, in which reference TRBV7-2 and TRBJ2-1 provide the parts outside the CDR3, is GAGVSQSPSNKVTEKGKDVELRCDPISGHTALYWYRQSLGQGLEFLIYFQGNSAPDKSGLPSDRFSAERTGGSVSTLTIQRTQQEDSAVYLCASSPGSLSYNEQFFGPGTRLTVL.

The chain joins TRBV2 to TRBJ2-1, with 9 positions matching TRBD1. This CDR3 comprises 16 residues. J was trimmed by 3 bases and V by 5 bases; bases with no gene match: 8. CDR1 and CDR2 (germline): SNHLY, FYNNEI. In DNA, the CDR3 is TGTGCCAGCAGTTCCCCCGGGACAGGGAGCTACAATGAGCAGTTCTTC. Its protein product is CASSSPGTGSYNEQFF.

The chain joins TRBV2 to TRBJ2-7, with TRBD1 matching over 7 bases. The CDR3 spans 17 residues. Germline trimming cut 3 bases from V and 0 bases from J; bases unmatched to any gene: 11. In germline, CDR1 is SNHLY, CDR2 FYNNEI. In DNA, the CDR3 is TGTGCCAGCAGTGAGGGCCTAAGGGGGCCCTCCTCCTACGAGCAGTACTTC. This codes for CASSEGLRGPSSYEQYF. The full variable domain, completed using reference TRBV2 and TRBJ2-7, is EPEVTQTPSHQVTQMGQEVILRCVPISNHLYFYWYRQILGQKVEFLVSFYNNEISEKSEIFDDQFSVERPDGSNFTLKIRSTKLEDSAMYFCASSEGLRGPSSYEQYFGPGTRLTVT.

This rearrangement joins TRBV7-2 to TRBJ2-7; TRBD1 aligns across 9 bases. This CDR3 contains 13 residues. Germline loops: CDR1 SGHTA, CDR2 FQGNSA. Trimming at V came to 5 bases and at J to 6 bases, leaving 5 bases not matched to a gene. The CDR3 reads CASSGQGTSEQYF. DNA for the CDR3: TGTGCCAGCAGCGGACAGGGGACCTCCGAGCAGTACTTC.

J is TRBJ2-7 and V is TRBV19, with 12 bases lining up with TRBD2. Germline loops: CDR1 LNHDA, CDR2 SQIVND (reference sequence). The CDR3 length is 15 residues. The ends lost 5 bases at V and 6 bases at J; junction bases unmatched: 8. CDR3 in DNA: TGTGCCAGTAGTGGACGACTAGCGGGGGTACTCGAGCAGTACTTC. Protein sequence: CASSGRLAGVLEQYF.

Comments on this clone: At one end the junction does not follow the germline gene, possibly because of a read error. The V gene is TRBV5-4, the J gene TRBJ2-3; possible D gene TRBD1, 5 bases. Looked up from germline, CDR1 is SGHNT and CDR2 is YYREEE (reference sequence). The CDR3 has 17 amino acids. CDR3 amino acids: CASSQGVGGMARDTQYF. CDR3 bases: TGCGCCAGCAGCCAAGGGGTCGGTGGTATGGCCCGAGATACGCAGTATTTT.

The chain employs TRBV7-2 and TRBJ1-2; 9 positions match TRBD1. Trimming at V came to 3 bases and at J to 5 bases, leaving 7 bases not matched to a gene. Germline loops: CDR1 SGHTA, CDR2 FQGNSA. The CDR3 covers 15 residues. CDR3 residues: CASSFRRQGVYGYTF. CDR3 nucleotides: TGTGCCAGCAGCTTTAGAAGACAGGGGGTGTATGGCTACACCTTC.

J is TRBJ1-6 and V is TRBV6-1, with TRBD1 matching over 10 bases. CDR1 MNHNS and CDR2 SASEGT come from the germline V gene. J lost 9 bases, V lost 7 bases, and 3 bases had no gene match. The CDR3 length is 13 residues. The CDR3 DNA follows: TGTGCCAGCACGGACAGGGGGTCTTCACCCCTCCACTTT. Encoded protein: CASTDRGSSPLHF.

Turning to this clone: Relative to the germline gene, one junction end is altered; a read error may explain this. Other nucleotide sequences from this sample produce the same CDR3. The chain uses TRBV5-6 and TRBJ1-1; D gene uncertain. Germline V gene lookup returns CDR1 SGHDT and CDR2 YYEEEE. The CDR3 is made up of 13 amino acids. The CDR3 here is CASSSAGYTEAFF. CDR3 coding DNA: TGTGCCAGTAGCTCGGCGGGTTACACTGAAGCTTTCTTT.

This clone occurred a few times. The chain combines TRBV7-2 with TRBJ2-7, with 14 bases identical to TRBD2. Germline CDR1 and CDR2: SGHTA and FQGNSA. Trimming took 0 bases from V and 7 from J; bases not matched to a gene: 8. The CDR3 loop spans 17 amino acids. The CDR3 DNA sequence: TGTGCCAGCAGCTTAGCCGGGACTAGCGGGGGCTCTAGGGAGCAGTACTTC. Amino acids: CASSLAGTSGGSREQYF.

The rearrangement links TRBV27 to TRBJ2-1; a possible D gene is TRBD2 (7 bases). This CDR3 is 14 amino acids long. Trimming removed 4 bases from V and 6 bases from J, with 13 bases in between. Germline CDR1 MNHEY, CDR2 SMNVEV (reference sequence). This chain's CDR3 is CASSSVRGANEQFF. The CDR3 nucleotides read TGTGCCAGCAGTTCGGTCCGGGGGGCCAATGAGCAGTTCTTC.

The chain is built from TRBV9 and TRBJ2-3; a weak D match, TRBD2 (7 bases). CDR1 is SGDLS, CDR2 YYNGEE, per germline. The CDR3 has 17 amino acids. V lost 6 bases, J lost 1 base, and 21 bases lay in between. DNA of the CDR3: TGTGCCAGCACCCTAGGGGGGGGTTTAGCGGGCACAGATACGCAGTATTTT. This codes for CASTLGGGLAGTDTQYF.